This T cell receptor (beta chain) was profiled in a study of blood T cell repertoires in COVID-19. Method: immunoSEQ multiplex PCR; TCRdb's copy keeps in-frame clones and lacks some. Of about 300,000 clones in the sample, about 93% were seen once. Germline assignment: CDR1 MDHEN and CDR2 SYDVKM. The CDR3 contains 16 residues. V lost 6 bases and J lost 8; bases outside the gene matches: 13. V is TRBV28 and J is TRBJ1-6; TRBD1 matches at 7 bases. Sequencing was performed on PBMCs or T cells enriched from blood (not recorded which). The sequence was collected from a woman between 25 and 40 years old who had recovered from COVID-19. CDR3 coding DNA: TGTGCCAGCAGACCTACGACAGGGTTAGGAGATTCACCCCTCCACTTT. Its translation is CASRPTTGLGDSPLHF.